This T cell receptor beta chain was recovered during a study of shared clonotypes between healthy human individuals. Whole-study context: Each donor contributed plates that comprised three CD4 naive, three CD4 memory, two CD8 naive and one CD8 memory. Study-wide results and caveats: Sequencing depth was predicted to influence how clonotypes are shared among donors.

As to this clone: Its antigen remains unknown.

This table comes from immunoSEQ multiplex PCR, and its TCRdb copy is limited to in-frame clones, with some not included. Among about 1,800,000 clones listed, about 95% were seen once. This CDR3 has 14 residues. Germline CDR1 reads LNHDA; CDR2 reads SQIVND (reference sequence). V gave up 3 bases and J gave up 3 bases; unmatched junction bases: 3. Cells designated naive CD8 were CD45RO-negative and were positively selected for CCR7, with terminally differentiated effector memory CD45RA+ cells excluded. Among the donors, all were Caucasian adults who lived in Nashville, Tennessee. The specimen sequenced was naive CD8+ T cells sorted from blood. The genes are TRBV19 and TRBJ2-7, with 9 bases fitting TRBD1. The clonotype originates from a man between 18 and 35 years old in good health. Here the CDR3 reads CASSMRTGDYEQYF. The CDR3 DNA is TGTGCCAGTAGTATGCGGACAGGGGACTACGAGCAGTACTTC.